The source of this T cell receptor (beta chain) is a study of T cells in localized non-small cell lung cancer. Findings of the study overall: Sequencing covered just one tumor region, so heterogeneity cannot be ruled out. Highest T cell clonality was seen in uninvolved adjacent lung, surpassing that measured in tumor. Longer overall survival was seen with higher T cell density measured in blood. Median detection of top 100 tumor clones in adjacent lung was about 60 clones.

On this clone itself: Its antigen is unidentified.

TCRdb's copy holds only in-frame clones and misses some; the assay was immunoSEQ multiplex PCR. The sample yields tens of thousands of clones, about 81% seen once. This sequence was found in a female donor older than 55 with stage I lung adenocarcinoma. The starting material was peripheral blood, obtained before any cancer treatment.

CDR3 sequence: CASSVGGGGVTEAFF. Here the CDR3 DNA reads TGTGCCAGCAGCGTAGGGGGAGGAGGGGTCACTGAAGCTTTCTTT. The rearrangement uses TRBV9 and TRBJ1-1; TRBD1 might be the D (5 bases). The CDR3 loop spans 15 amino acids. Germline V gene sequence: CDR1 SGDLS, CDR2 YYNGEE. With 0 bases removed from V and 4 bases from J, the gap between germline ends came to 13 bases.